The source of this TCR beta chain is a study of blood T cell repertoires in COVID-19. Study information: Collection of acute and convalescent COVID-19 samples took place in the United States, Italy and Spain. Sample material is recorded as cDNA or gDNA derived from T cells, B-cell-depleted T cells, or PBMCs.

Trimming pared 1 base from V and 0 bases from J, leaving 21 bases between. The germline V gene has CDR1 LGHNA and CDR2 YSLEER. The CDR3 is 19 amino acids. In the authors' workflow: Estimation of nucleated cell counts relied on the amplification of reference gene primers. Using immunoSEQ multiplex PCR, the repertoire was profiled, and TCRdb retains in-frame clones only, with some absent. V and J calls and clone size are copied from that table; D and trimming were computed from the DNA. The data contain over 150,000 clones, over 80% of them seen just once; the ten biggest clones take up roughly 2.8%. This clone was recorded once.

V is TRBV4-3 and J is TRBJ1-1; D not certain. The sample was peripheral blood. This sequence was found in a woman aged 60-75 years with acute or convalescent COVID-19. The CDR3 DNA is TGCGCCAGCAGCCAAGGCCTTTGGGTGACAACCACCATGAACACTGAAGCTTTCTTT. This codes for CASSQGLWVTTTMNTEAFF.